Listed below are T cell receptor beta chains from one sample, sequenced in a study of identical twins. Each CDR3 protein gets one entry after TCRdb re-called the 5' RACE reads with MiXCR. Found here are approximately 240,000 distinct CDR3 sequences, over 13% of them singletons; the top ten hold approximately 8.8%. The specimen was memory (CD45RO+) T cells sorted from blood. Source of these receptors: a woman aged 18-29 years in good health. CDR3s include the opening cysteine and the closing phenylalanine or tryptophan. D genes are given only for firm matches. The listing skips clone size in some rows; elsewhere it reads once, few, many or a size class.

clone_size	v_call	j_call	d_call	cdr3_aa	cdr3_nt
few	TRBV29-1	TRBJ1-2	TRBD1	CSVTSWTGTANYGYTF	TGCAGCGTAACCTCATGGACAGGGACAGCTAACTATGGCTACACCTTC
few	TRBV5-1	TRBJ2-1	-	CASSFPRQGTYNEQFF	TGCGCCAGCAGCTTCCCTCGGCAGGGGACCTACAATGAGCAGTTCTTC
-	TRBV27	TRBJ2-7	-	CASSKGGVVYEQYF	TGTGCCAGCAGTAAGGGGGGGGTGGTCTACGAGCAGTACTTC
few	TRBV9	TRBJ1-5	-	CASSVAGTNQPQHF	TGTGCCAGCAGCGTAGCGGGGACGAATCAGCCCCAGCATTTT
-	TRBV6-1	TRBJ1-2	-	CASSPLRDSSGYTF	TGTGCCAGCAGCCCGCTCAGGGATTCATCTGGCTACACCTTC
few	TRBV5-1	TRBJ1-3	-	CASRSTEGRNTIYF	TGCGCCAGCAGGTCTACAGAGGGGAGGAACACCATATATTTT
-	TRBV18	TRBJ2-5	-	CASSPARTYQETQYF	TGTGCCAGCTCCCCCGCAAGGACTTACCAAGAGACCCAGTACTTC
many	TRBV5-1	TRBJ2-5	-	CASSPLGRQTQYF	TGCGCCAGCAGCCCTCTGGGGCGGCAGACCCAGTACTTC
-	TRBV20-1	TRBJ2-3	TRBD1	CSAEPGQGTTDTQYF	TGCAGTGCGGAACCGGGACAGGGGACTACAGATACGCAGTATTTT
-	TRBV19	TRBJ1-6	-	CASSTGSEYNSPLHF	TGTGCCAGTAGTACGGGCAGCGAATATAATTCACCCCTCCACTTT
few	TRBV7-6	TRBJ1-1	TRBD1	CASSLARGQGALDTEAFF	TGTGCCAGCAGCTTAGCGCGCGGACAGGGGGCATTGGACACTGAAGCTTTCTTT
many	TRBV7-2	TRBJ2-4	-	CASSPQGGFKNIQYF	TGTGCCAGCAGCCCCCAGGGGGGGTTCAAAAACATTCAGTACTTC
-	TRBV15	TRBJ2-2	-	CATSRVGGDTGELFF	TGTGCCACCAGCAGAGTTGGGGGTGACACCGGGGAGCTGTTTTTT
many	TRBV6-1	TRBJ2-7	TRBD2	CASRAGDWDEQYF	TGTGCCAGCAGGGCGGGGGATTGGGACGAGCAGTACTTC
few	TRBV12-5	TRBJ2-5	-	CASGLAVERETQYF	-
-	TRBV20-1	TRBJ2-1	-	CSTLFRSYNEQFF	TGCAGTACCCTCTTTCGCTCCTACAATGAGCAGTTCTTC
many	TRBV2	TRBJ2-1	-	CASHGRAGNEQFF	TGTGCCAGCCATGGTAGAGCGGGCAATGAGCAGTTCTTC
-	TRBV6-5	TRBJ2-3	TRBD1	CASSFGQGAFTDTQYF	TGTGCCAGCAGTTTTGGACAGGGGGCCTTCACAGATACGCAGTATTTT
few	TRBV24-1	TRBJ2-5	TRBD1	CATSDDGQGRVF	TGTGCCACCAGTGACGACGGACAGGGAAGGGTCTTC
few	TRBV12-3/TRBV12-4	TRBJ2-1	TRBD2	CASSRAGGNSEQFF	TGTGCCAGCAGCAGAGCGGGAGGAAATAGTGAGCAGTTCTTC
-	TRBV6-1	TRBJ2-3	-	CASNEGFKTDTQYF	TGTGCCAGCAATGAGGGGTTTAAAACAGATACGCAGTATTTT
few	TRBV5-1	TRBJ1-2	TRBD1	CASSLPDRGRGYTF	TGCGCCAGCAGCTTGCCTGACAGGGGGAGAGGCTACACCTTC